The subject of this entry is one T cell receptor (beta chain). Authors' processing steps: Reference gene primers were amplified, and this amplification served to estimate nucleated cell counts. Assay: immunoSEQ multiplex PCR; the TCRdb copy retains only in-frame clones and omits some. D and trimming were read from the DNA, whereas the V and J calls and clone size are those reported in that table. This table has around 130,000 clones, 75% to 85% appearing once. The sample is drawn from a study of blood T cell repertoires in COVID-19. V was clipped by 4 bases and J by 2 bases; unmatched bases: 5. CDR3 length: 16 residues. Germline lookup yields CDR1 MNHNS and CDR2 SASEGT.

V usage is TRBV6-1 and J usage is TRBJ2-5, with TRBD2 matching over 12 bases. The TCR was taken from an older man with acute or convalescent COVID-19. Sample: peripheral blood. The CDR3 DNA reads TGTGCCAGCAGTGGACTAGCGGGGGAAAAACAAGAGACCCAGTACTTC. This codes for CASSGLAGEKQETQYF.